This T cell receptor (beta chain) was observed in a study of cytomegalovirus exposure and HLA in healthy donors. Study information: Drawn from HLA-typed donors, tens of millions of unique TCRs were held in an early data release. Falling in the Caucasian-associated ancestry cluster were about 83% of approximately 400 genotyped donors. Regarding the study as a whole: Later analysis demonstrated an association between a missense DCLRE1C variant and TCR beta V- and J-gene trimming. Rarity characterized most TCR sequences, yet some public TCRs appeared in many donors.

With 4 bases clipped from V and 7 bases from J, the junction kept 7 bases outside the gene matches. CDR3 length: 14 residues. Germline V gene lookup returns CDR1 SGHRS and CDR2 YFSETQ. A note on this clone: Antigen: not known.

PCR primers comprised 60 Vbeta and 13 Jbeta primers. Sequencing used immunoSEQ multiplex PCR; TCRdb keeps in-frame clones, though not all of them. The profile covers more than 100,000 clones, with 60% to 85% appearing a single time and under 4.5% taken by the ten largest. The sample taken for sequencing was PBMCs. This TCR derives from a man in his fifties or sixties in good health and CMV-seropositive. V usage is TRBV5-1 and J usage is TRBJ2-1; 8 nucleotides match TRBD1. As DNA, the CDR3 is TGCGCCAGCAGCCCCGGACAGGGTATTAATGAGCAGTTCTTC. It codes for CASSPGQGINEQFF.